This is a list of T cell receptor beta chains from one sample in a study of STAT5B mutations in CD4+ large granular lymphocyte leukemia. Assay used: immunoSEQ multiplex PCR; TCRdb lists only in-frame clones, some missing. The sample contains about 33,000 clones, 81% of which appear only once. The source material was CD4+ T cells from blood buffy coats. The receptors come from a human donor in good health. Both conserved end residues are part of each CDR3. Each record gives: D gene, clone size, V gene, J gene, CDR3 protein, CDR3 DNA. A D gene is named only where the DNA matches it firmly. The listing skips clone size in some rows; elsewhere it reads once, few, many or a size class.

d_call: NA
clone_size: NA
v_call: TRBV6-1
j_call: TRBJ1-1
cdr3_aa: CASRPQRNTEAFF
cdr3_nt: TGTGCCAGCAGACCACAGAGGAACACTGAAGCTTTCTTT

d_call: NA
clone_size: NA
v_call: TRBV19
j_call: TRBJ2-5
cdr3_aa: CASSIEGTTQYF
cdr3_nt: TGTGCCAGTAGTATAGAGGGAACGACCCAGTACTTC

d_call: NA
clone_size: NA
v_call: TRBV4-3
j_call: TRBJ1-3
cdr3_aa: CASSQDRTNSGNTIYF
cdr3_nt: TGCGCCAGCAGCCAAGACCGCACAAACTCTGGAAACACCATATATTTT

d_call: NA
clone_size: NA
v_call: TRBV30
j_call: TRBJ1-1
cdr3_aa: CAWSSTGMNTEAFF
cdr3_nt: TGTGCCTGGAGTTCGACTGGGATGAACACTGAAGCTTTCTTT

d_call: NA
clone_size: NA
v_call: TRBV19
j_call: TRBJ2-2
cdr3_aa: CASTRGLRVANTGELFF
cdr3_nt: TGTGCCAGTACCAGGGGATTAAGAGTCGCGAACACCGGGGAGCTGTTTTTT

d_call: TRBD2
clone_size: NA
v_call: TRBV30
j_call: TRBJ2-1
cdr3_aa: CAWKVAGDFDNEQFF
cdr3_nt: TGTGCCTGGAAGGTAGCGGGCGATTTTGACAATGAGCAGTTCTTC

d_call: NA
clone_size: NA
v_call: TRBV28
j_call: TRBJ2-7
cdr3_aa: CASRLRPPGPNEQYF
cdr3_nt: TGTGCCAGCAGGCTCAGGCCCCCCGGTCCCAACGAGCAGTACTTC

d_call: NA
clone_size: NA
v_call: TRBV7-2
j_call: TRBJ1-2
cdr3_aa: CASSLNPYGYTF
cdr3_nt: TGTGCCAGCAGCCTTAACCCATATGGCTACACCTTC

d_call: NA
clone_size: NA
v_call: TRBV19
j_call: TRBJ1-2
cdr3_aa: CASSKPSRGVRNGYTF
cdr3_nt: TGTGCCAGTAGTAAACCCTCACGGGGAGTGAGGAATGGCTACACCTTC

d_call: NA
clone_size: NA
v_call: TRBV7-2
j_call: TRBJ2-2
cdr3_aa: CASSLETGELFF
cdr3_nt: TGTGCCAGCAGCTTAGAGACCGGGGAGCTGTTTTTT

d_call: NA
clone_size: NA
v_call: TRBV5-1
j_call: TRBJ2-2
cdr3_aa: CASSLSPWDIANTGELFF
cdr3_nt: TGCGCCAGCAGCTTGTCCCCCTGGGACATCGCGAACACCGGGGAGCTGTTTTTT

d_call: NA
clone_size: NA
v_call: TRBV28
j_call: TRBJ1-2
cdr3_aa: CASSELATGYGYTF
cdr3_nt: TGTGCCAGCAGTGAACTAGCGACAGGCTATGGCTACACCTTC

d_call: NA
clone_size: NA
v_call: TRBV7-8
j_call: TRBJ1-1
cdr3_aa: CASREQPMNTEAFF
cdr3_nt: TGTGCCAGCAGAGAACAGCCCATGAACACTGAAGCTTTCTTT

d_call: TRBD1
clone_size: NA
v_call: TRBV2
j_call: TRBJ2-2
cdr3_aa: CASSRDSVSTGELFF
cdr3_nt: TGTGCCAGCAGTAGGGACAGCGTTTCCACCGGGGAGCTGTTTTTT

d_call: TRBD1
clone_size: NA
v_call: TRBV14
j_call: TRBJ2-7
cdr3_aa: CASNGTASPGEQYF
cdr3_nt: TGTGCCAGCAACGGGACAGCCTCGCCCGGAGAGCAGTACTTC

d_call: NA
clone_size: NA
v_call: TRBV15
j_call: TRBJ1-5
cdr3_aa: CATSRAEGKSLNQPQHF
cdr3_nt: TGTGCCACCAGCAGAGCTGAAGGGAAGAGCCTCAATCAGCCCCAGCATTTT

d_call: TRBD1
clone_size: few
v_call: TRBV19
j_call: TRBJ1-1
cdr3_aa: CASSKQGRYTEAFF
cdr3_nt: TGTGCCAGTAGTAAACAGGGGAGGTACACTGAAGCTTTCTTT

d_call: TRBD2
clone_size: NA
v_call: TRBV7-9
j_call: TRBJ2-7
cdr3_aa: CASSSPGLAVSYEQYF
cdr3_nt: TGTGCCAGCAGCTCCCCCGGGCTAGCGGTATCCTACGAGCAGTACTTC

d_call: TRBD2
clone_size: NA
v_call: TRBV5-1
j_call: TRBJ2-3
cdr3_aa: CASRYIAGGSTDTQYF
cdr3_nt: TGCGCCAGCAGGTATATAGCGGGAGGCTCCACAGATACGCAGTATTTT

d_call: TRBD2
clone_size: NA
v_call: TRBV4-2
j_call: TRBJ2-5
cdr3_aa: CASSQGKASGRWRETQYF
cdr3_nt: TGTGCCAGCAGCCAAGGAAAGGCTAGCGGGAGATGGCGAGAGACCCAGTACTTC

d_call: NA
clone_size: NA
v_call: TRBV4-2
j_call: TRBJ1-1
cdr3_aa: CASSQVSPALGTEAFF
cdr3_nt: TGTGCCAGCAGCCAAGTCTCGCCCGCTCTGGGCACTGAAGCTTTCTTT

d_call: NA
clone_size: NA
v_call: TRBV27
j_call: TRBJ2-7
cdr3_aa: CASSFRGGRNEQYF
cdr3_nt: TGTGCCAGCAGTTTCAGAGGGGGAAGGAACGAGCAGTACTTC

d_call: NA
clone_size: once
v_call: TRBV29-1
j_call: TRBJ1-4
cdr3_aa: CSVGTDNEKLFF
cdr3_nt: TGCAGCGTTGGGACAGATAATGAAAAACTGTTTTTT

d_call: TRBD1
clone_size: once
v_call: TRBV18
j_call: TRBJ2-1
cdr3_aa: CASSPGTGNEQFF
cdr3_nt: TGTGCCAGCTCCCCCGGGACAGGGAATGAGCAGTTCTTC

d_call: TRBD1
clone_size: few
v_call: TRBV27
j_call: TRBJ1-4
cdr3_aa: CASSLSLGQGREKLFF
cdr3_nt: TGTGCCAGCAGTTTATCCTTAGGACAGGGGAGGGAAAAACTGTTTTTT

d_call: NA
clone_size: NA
v_call: TRBV6-1
j_call: TRBJ1-5
cdr3_aa: CASSRGGISNQPQHF
cdr3_nt: TGTGCCAGTTCCCGGGGGGGGATTAGCAATCAGCCCCAGCATTTT

d_call: NA
clone_size: NA
v_call: TRBV9
j_call: TRBJ2-7
cdr3_aa: CASSVGSSGMWEQYF
cdr3_nt: TGTGCCAGCAGCGTAGGGAGCAGTGGGATGTGGGAGCAGTACTTC

d_call: NA
clone_size: NA
v_call: TRBV10-3
j_call: TRBJ2-3
cdr3_aa: CAISDPGGARKDTQYF
cdr3_nt: TGTGCCATCAGTGACCCCGGGGGCGCAAGGAAGGATACGCAGTATTTT

d_call: NA
clone_size: NA
v_call: TRBV19
j_call: TRBJ1-3
cdr3_aa: CASSPGPGNTIYF
cdr3_nt: TGTGCCAGTAGTCCCGGACCGGGAAACACCATATATTTT

d_call: TRBD1
clone_size: NA
v_call: TRBV27
j_call: TRBJ2-1
cdr3_aa: CASNFQGAALHNEQFF
cdr3_nt: TGTGCCAGCAACTTCCAGGGGGCCGCTTTGCACAATGAGCAGTTCTTC

d_call: TRBD1
clone_size: NA
v_call: TRBV11-3
j_call: TRBJ1-4
cdr3_aa: CARRQGDATNEKLFF
cdr3_nt: TGTGCCAGAAGACAGGGGGATGCAACTAATGAAAAACTGTTTTTT